The text below deals with one T cell receptor (beta chain). The antigen is not known. Germline values: CDR1 MNHNY, CDR2 SVGAGI (reference sequence). The CDR3 covers 13 residues. The germline V and J ends were trimmed by 6 bases and 3 bases, with 12 bases remaining between them. The entry originates in a study of cytomegalovirus exposure and HLA in healthy donors. Study-wide points: A later analysis by the authors found several of the most significant clusters apparently linked to common viral pathogens. CMV serostatus was the only immune exposure information that was available. A previous analysis found most TCR beta V segments productive roughly 87% or roughly 30% of the time.

The PCR had 60 Vbeta and 13 Jbeta primers. TCRdb's copy holds only in-frame clones and misses some; the assay was immunoSEQ multiplex PCR. The table lists approximately 130,000 clones, approximately 80% of them singletons, with about 5.8% in the top ten. The clonotype originates from a man aged 18 to 35 in good health and CMV-seropositive. The specimen sequenced was PBMCs. The rearrangement links TRBV6-6 to TRBJ2-7; D gene unclear. This CDR3 is CASSPLGGYEQYF. The DNA for the CDR3 is TGTGCCAGCAGCCCCCTAGGCGGCTACGAGCAGTACTTC.